The T cell receptor beta chain under discussion was sequenced for a study of cytomegalovirus exposure and HLA in healthy donors. 60 Vbeta and 13 Jbeta primers were used in PCR. Assay: immunoSEQ multiplex PCR; the TCRdb copy retains only in-frame clones and omits some. The sample lists roughly 120,000 clones, about 80% occurring once. Germline assignment: CDR1 SEHNR and CDR2 FQNEAQ (reference sequence). CDR3 length equals 14 residues. Regarding the study as a whole: An analysis done earlier found most TCR beta V segments productive about 90% or about 30% of the time.

This clone was observed once. Its matching antigen is unknown. The junction differs from germline at one of its ends, possibly a read error. The TCR was taken from a human donor in good health. J is TRBJ2-7 and V is TRBV7-9; 11 bases agree with TRBD2. Input material: PBMCs. This CDR3 reads CAGSGTSGSYEQYF. The DNA for the CDR3 is TGTGCCGGCAGCGGGACTAGCGGTTCCTACGAGCAGTACTTC.